One T cell receptor beta chain is described in this entry. What it binds is not known. V lost 6 bases to trimming and J lost 7 bases, with 16 bases between them. The CDR3 has 14 residues. CDR1 is LGHDT, CDR2 YNNKEL, per germline (reference sequence). Together with a sample-barcoded 5' primer, a J-beta primer mix was included in a second PCR lasting roughly 7 to 11 cycles. All cDNA molecules were each tagged by a template-switch adaptor with 12 random nucleotides. TCRdb reprocessed the 5' RACE reads with MiXCR, giving one entry per CDR3 protein. The data contain under 2,000,000 distinct CDR3 sequences, about 50% of them singletons. This sample is part of a study of blood T cells in healthy people across ages. Study-level findings and limits: In older individuals, TCR beta diversity per million T cells was lower, falling roughly linearly with age. Using unsorted PBMCs precluded a conclusive naive versus antigen-experienced comparison.

Samples had at least 6.5 million PBMCs isolated from them. Input material: blood. This receptor was obtained from a woman in her forties in good health. The chain carries TRBV3-1 and TRBJ1-5; D may be TRBD1 (5 bases). The CDR3 DNA is TGTGCCAGCAGTCCGTCCAGGGTATCCCAGCCCCAGCATTTT. Translated, it gives CASSPSRVSQPQHF.